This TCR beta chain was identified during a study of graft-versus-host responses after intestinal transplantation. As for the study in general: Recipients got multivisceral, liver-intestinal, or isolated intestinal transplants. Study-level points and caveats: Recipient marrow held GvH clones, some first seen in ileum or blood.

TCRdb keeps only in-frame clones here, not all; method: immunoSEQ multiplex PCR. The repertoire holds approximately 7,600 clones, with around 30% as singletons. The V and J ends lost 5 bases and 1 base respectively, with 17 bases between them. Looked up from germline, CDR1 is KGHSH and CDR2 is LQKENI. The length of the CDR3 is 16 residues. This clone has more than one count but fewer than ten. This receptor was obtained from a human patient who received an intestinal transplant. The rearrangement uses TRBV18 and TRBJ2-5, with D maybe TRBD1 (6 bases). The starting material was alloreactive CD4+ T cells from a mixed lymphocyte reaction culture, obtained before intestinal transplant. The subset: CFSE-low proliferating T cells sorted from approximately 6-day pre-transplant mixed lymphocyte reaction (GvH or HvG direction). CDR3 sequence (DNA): TGTGCCAGCTCAGGACCTCAGGGGTTGACCCAAGAGACCCAGTACTTC. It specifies CASSGPQGLTQETQYF.